This T cell receptor (beta chain) was identified in a study of blood T cell repertoires in COVID-19. About the research overall: The samples span acute and convalescent COVID-19 from the United States, Italy and Spain. T cells, B-cell-depleted T cells, or PBMCs supplied cDNA or gDNA.

In the original analysis: Reference gene primers were amplified, and this amplification served to estimate nucleated cell counts. Measured with immunoSEQ multiplex PCR; TCRdb has only the in-frame clones, and not every one. D and trimming were read from the DNA, whereas the V and J calls and clone size are those reported in that table. The table includes over 600,000 clones, 85% to 90% detected once. Germline V gives CDR1 MNHNS, CDR2 SASEGT. Trimming shortened V by 0 bases and J by 0 bases, and 13 bases separated the two germline ends. This CDR3 comprises 17 residues. This receptor was obtained from a woman aged 18-29 years with acute or convalescent COVID-19. Input material: peripheral blood. This rearrangement joins TRBV6-1 to TRBJ2-3, with D tentatively TRBD1 (6 bases). The CDR3 DNA follows: TGTGCCAGCAGTGAAGCCCAGGGGTTTCTTAGCACAGATACGCAGTATTTT. Protein: CASSEAQGFLSTDTQYF.